This is a list of T cell receptor delta chains from one sample in a study of Vδ1+ human thymocytes. TCRdb used CATT to re-call clones from the multiplex PCR reads. The table lists about 53,000 delta-chain clones, about 15% of them singletons, with approximately 0.4% in the top ten. The sequenced sample consisted of Vdelta1+ gamma-delta thymocytes from the thymus. Receptor source: a girl less than two years old who had congenital heart surgery. Each CDR3 is given with its conserved first and last residue. D genes are given only for firm matches.

d_call	v_call	j_call	cdr3_aa
TRDD3	TRDV1	TRDJ1	CALGMSPTKGTGGAGYTDKLIF
-	TRDV1	TRDJ1	CALGEGSYQGWGYITDKLIF
TRDD3	TRDV1	TRDJ1	CALGEWPFIRGWGIRKADKLIF
TRDD3	TRDV1	TRDJ1	CALGPSFPRLLGDTVRAKLIF
TRDD3	TRDV1	TRDJ1	CALGELLPISSLGDTLTDKLIF
TRDD3	TRDV2	TRDJ1	CACDTLVFRSGGSPHSADKLIF
-	TRDV1	TRDJ1	CALGERERKLSYTDKLIF
TRDD3	TRDV1	TRDJ1	CALGEDTTRPRTGGCLYTDKLIF
TRDD3	TRDV1	TRDJ1	CALGELSPWGIPYTDKLIF
-	TRDV1	TRDJ1	CALGEIVPLYTDKLIF
TRDD3	TRDV1	TRDJ1	CALGELVGGYRTDKLIF
TRDD3	TRDV1	TRDJ1	CALGELEGSPPRTGGLGYTDKLIF
TRDD3	TRDV1	TRDJ1	CALGVLPTPTETLLGDKNADKLIF
TRDD3	TRDV1	TRDJ1	CALGTRGVTGGYPYTDKLIF
-	TRDV1	TRDJ1	CALGEAPLPIQYWGTDKLIF
TRDD3	TRDV1	TRDJ1	CALGGFLTGGYADKLIF
-	TRDV1	TRDJ1	CALGEPQTSLDSNTDKLIF
-	TRDV1	TRDJ1	CALGEHLHGWSTGTDKLIF
-	TRDV1	TRDJ1	CALGEPTRLKRSLRDYCDKLIF
-	TRDV1	TRDJ1	CALGEVPSYILGNIIADKLIF
TRDD3	TRDV2	TRDJ1	CACDTTGGYKLIF
-	TRDV1	TRDJ1	CALGELGGPSYDADHYTDKLIF
-	TRDV1	TRDJ1	CALGELEERPPYGYMGAPDKLIF
TRDD3	TRDV1	TRDJ1	CALGDPFPGGPYVYTDKLIF
-	TRDV1	TRDJ1	CALGEGSYERLYTDKLIF
TRDD3	TRAV29/DV5	TRDJ1	CAATEFLRATLLGDTGSDKLIF
TRDD3	TRDV1	TRDJ1	CALGELPPLLLGETEVRGLIF
-	TRDV1	TRDJ1	CALGESPLDGTDKLIF
TRDD3	TRDV1	TRDJ1	CALGEPCLIGGYKKPSADKLIF
TRDD3	TRDV1	TRDJ1	CALGELFDPSILGDTGTDKLIF
TRDD3	TRDV1	TRDJ1	CALGELNWGKYTDKLIF
TRDD3	TRDV1	TRDJ1	CALGVRLPSAGGYAADKLIF
-	TRDV1	TRDJ1	CALVPVLGYDTDKLIF
TRDD2	TRDV1	TRDJ1	CALGGSLPTPRVTPYTDKLIF
-	TRDV1	TRDJ1	CALGETPSSLPTCGIRPGYTDKLIF
TRDD3	TRDV1	TRDJ1	CALGVPAESGGYSTDKLIF
TRDD3	TRDV1	TRDJ1	CALGEPPSYELFARDRYWGINWADKLIF
-	TRDV1	TRDJ1	CALGERGAITDKLIF
-	TRDV2	TRDJ1	CACDTYFYTDKLIF
-	TRDV1	TRDJ1	CALGELRVTHVNKLIF
-	TRDV1	TRDJ1	CALGAAFPSTFQLYTDKLIF
TRDD3	TRDV1	TRDJ1	CALGHPRTGGFDTDKLIF